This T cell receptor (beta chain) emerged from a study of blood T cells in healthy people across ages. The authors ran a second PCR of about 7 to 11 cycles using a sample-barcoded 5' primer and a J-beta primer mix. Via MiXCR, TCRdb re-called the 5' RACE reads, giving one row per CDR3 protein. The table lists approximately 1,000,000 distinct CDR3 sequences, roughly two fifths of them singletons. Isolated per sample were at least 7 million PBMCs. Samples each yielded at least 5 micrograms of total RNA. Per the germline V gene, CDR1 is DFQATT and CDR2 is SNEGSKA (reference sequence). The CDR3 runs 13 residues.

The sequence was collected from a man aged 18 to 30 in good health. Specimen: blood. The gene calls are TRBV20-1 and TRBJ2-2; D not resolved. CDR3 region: CSPRSSDTGELFF. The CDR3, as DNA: TGCAGCCCACGGTCCTCGGACACCGGGGAGCTGTTTTTT.